The following is a T cell receptor beta chain sequence with its context. There is no known antigen for this receptor. No base qualities exist here, and no much larger clone lies one base off it. The data were taken from a study of spatial heterogeneity in lung cancer (dated by TCRdb to between 2019 and 2020). About the full investigation: More beta-chain than alpha-chain transcripts were consistently detected, likely reflecting higher beta-chain transcript abundance. TCR repertoire features were related to nonsynonymous mutation counts determined by whole-exome sequencing of tumor tissue. At surgery, both alpha and beta chains were TCR-sequenced in roughly 230 tumor regions, roughly 64 matched nontumor lung samples and around 50 PBMC samples. In the raw uncorrected reads, each unique combination of TCR and UMI appeared on average more than ten times. A strong correlation was found between TCR transcript counts in tumor regions and a T cell transcriptional module score from matched bulk RNA-seq. In non-small cell lung cancer, the study made a quantitative comparison of TCR alpha and beta repertoires among multiple tumor regions, matched nontumor lung and blood. Beyond this particular receptor, the publication reports: The count of ubiquitous expanded TCRs correlated with the count of ubiquitous nonsynonymous mutations, and the count of regional expanded TCRs correlated with the count of regional nonsynonymous mutations. Estimated TCR-seq coverage of tumor T cells was only 7% to 8.5% for alpha chains and approximately 12% for beta chains. Additional single-cell paired TCR alpha and beta sequencing was considered necessary to confirm, at a functional level, the hypothesis that regional TCRs recognize regional mutations. The number of expanded intratumoral alpha and beta TCRs correlated with the tumor nonsynonymous mutation count.

A distance of 8 bases separates the germline ends of V and J, which lose 10 bases and 4 bases respectively. The cysteine opens and the phenylalanine closes a CDR3 of 11 amino acids. The only DNA kept is the CDR3, 33 bases in frame from the first base. The library was built by means of 5' RACE. This sample was sequenced with a NextSeq 500. In the TCR library protocol, a unique molecular identifier was attached to each TCR cDNA molecule so that PCR and sequencing errors could be corrected. The published analysis was carried out like this. Decombinator tools were used for TCR identification, UMI-based error correction and CDR3 extraction. TCRs above a frequency of 2 per 1,000, corresponding to the top 1% of the tumor frequency distribution, were defined as expanded. Expanded tumor TCRs were classed as regional if statistically deemed absent (corrected P<0.05) from at least one tumor region, otherwise ubiquitous. Each repertoire was subsampled 100 times to 5,000 TCRs, after which Renyi diversity was computed with the R vegan package. CDR3 similarity networks were built from amino acid triplet string-kernel similarity, with CDR3s being connected when pairwise similarity was above 0.82. The public sequencing data were trimmed at Q25 with fastp and processed into clonotypes with MiXCR by TCRdb, which kept only in-frame beta chains. Each record represents a unique CDR3 protein, reported with the most common genes and DNA among its rows. The V and J calls, along with clone size, are taken from TCRdb and not from the paper's own processing. In this sample the table shows some 15,000 distinct CDR3 sequences, roughly 5.4% of which occur a single time. The ten most abundant clones make up 36% of the sample.

Interpreted using the paper, the time point label stands for: sample taken at primary tumor resection. Donors were 72 patients with early-stage, untreated non-small cell lung cancer from the lung TRACERx cohort. TCR sequencing used whole RNA extracted from tumor and nontumor lung tissue, or from cryopreserved PBMC samples, without cell sorting. Patients were selected for TCR sequencing only if sufficient RNA was available from at least two tumor regions. Before being selected, tumor and adjacent nontumor lung specimens were reviewed by a lung pathologist. The rearrangement combines TRBV12-3 or TRBV12-4 with TRBJ2-1, with the identity of the D gene unclear. This TCR derives from a male donor with early-stage non-small cell lung cancer. Here the sequenced sample was lung tumor tissue, taken at surgery. The CDR3 loop reads CATENYNEQFF. In nucleotides, the sequence is TGTGCCACCGAGAATTACAATGAGCAGTTCTTC.